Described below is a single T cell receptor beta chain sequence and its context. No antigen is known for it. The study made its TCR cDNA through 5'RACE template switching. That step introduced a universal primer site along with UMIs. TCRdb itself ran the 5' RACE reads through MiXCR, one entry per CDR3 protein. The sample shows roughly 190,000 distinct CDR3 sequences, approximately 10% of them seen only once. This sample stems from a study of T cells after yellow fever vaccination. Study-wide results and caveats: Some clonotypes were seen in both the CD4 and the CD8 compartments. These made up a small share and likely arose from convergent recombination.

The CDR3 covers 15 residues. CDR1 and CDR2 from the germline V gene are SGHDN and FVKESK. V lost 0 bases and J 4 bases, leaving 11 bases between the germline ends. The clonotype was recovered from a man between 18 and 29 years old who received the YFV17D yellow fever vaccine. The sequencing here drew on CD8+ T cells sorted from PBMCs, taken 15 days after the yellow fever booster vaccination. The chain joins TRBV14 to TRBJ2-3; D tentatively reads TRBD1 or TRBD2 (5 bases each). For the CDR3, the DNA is TGTGCCAGCAGCCAAGAAGCAGGGAGCGCAGATACGCAGTATTTT. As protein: CASSQEAGSADTQYF.